What follows are 23 T cell receptor beta chains derived from one specimen sequenced in a study of cytomegalovirus exposure and HLA in healthy donors. This PCR relied on a set of 60 Vbeta primers and 13 Jbeta primers. Only in-frame clones appear in the TCRdb table, and some are missing; sequencing was by immunoSEQ multiplex PCR. The data show about 140,000 clones, nearly 70% seen once. The specimen was PBMCs. All receptors derive from a man aged 25-45 years in good health and CMV-seropositive.

This rearrangement joins TRBV7-9 to TRBJ1-5; D remains ambiguous. The CDR3 is made up of 12 amino acids. Germline assignment: CDR1 SEHNR and CDR2 FQNEAQ (reference sequence). V was trimmed by 1 base and J by 6 bases, leaving 4 bases between them. DNA for the CDR3: TGTGCCAGCAGCTTAGACAGTCAGCCCCAGCATTTT. It yields the protein CASSLDSQPQHF.

The chain employs TRBV10-3 and TRBJ1-2; 8 positions agree with TRBD1. The CDR3 consists of 15 residues. The germline V gene encodes CDR1 ENHRY and CDR2 SYGVKD. Trimming at V came to 6 bases and at J to 3 bases, leaving 9 bases not matched to a gene. The CDR3 DNA follows: TGTGCCATCAGGATTACAGGGGGGACGGACTATGGCTACACCTTC. Its protein is CAIRITGGTDYGYTF.

Concerning this clone: Other DNA sequences of this sample code for an identical CDR3. This sequence joins TRBV2 and TRBJ1-1; possible D gene TRBD1, 6 bases. Germline values: CDR1 SNHLY, CDR2 FYNNEI. CDR3 length: 10 residues. Trimming removed 6 bases at V and 8 bases at J, with 7 bases between. The CDR3 loop reads CASRGTEAFF. The CDR3 DNA reads TGTGCCAGCAGGGGGACAGAAGCTTTCTTT.

The chain recombines TRBV7-9 with TRBJ1-4; no definite D call. V was pared by 1 base and J by 4 bases, with 13 bases between. Germline loops: CDR1 SEHNR, CDR2 FQNEAQ (reference sequence). The CDR3 has 16 residues. The CDR3: CASSLVPMGDNEKLFF. CDR3 bases: TGTGCCAGCAGCTTAGTCCCCATGGGCGATAATGAAAAACTGTTTTTT.

This clone was observed a handful of times. This CDR3 reads CASSLVHGDTEAFF. CDR3 coding DNA: TGCGCCAGCAGCTTGGTCCACGGGGACACTGAAGCTTTCTTT. The rearrangement links TRBV5-1 to TRBJ1-1, with D hard to call. The CDR3 sequence is 14 residues long. Germline V gene sequence: CDR1 SGHRS, CDR2 YFSETQ. V shed 0 bases and J shed 3 bases, with 9 bases lying between them.

Only a few counts were recorded for this clone. The CDR3 is CASSLGQGNTDTQYF. The CDR3 coding sequence is TGCGCCAGCAGCTTGGGACAGGGTAACACAGATACGCAGTATTTT. The chain combines TRBV5-1 with TRBJ2-3; 7 bases map to TRBD1. The CDR3 is 15 residues long. V lost 0 bases, J lost 2 bases, and 3 bases stayed unmatched. Germline CDR1 SGHRS, CDR2 YFSETQ.

The rearrangement uses TRBV5-1 and TRBJ2-1; TRBD1 agrees at 10 bases. CDR3 length: 16 amino acids. Germline-derived CDR1 and CDR2 are SGHRS and YFSETQ. Trimming removed 4 bases from V and 5 bases from J; junction bases left unmatched: 9. The CDR3 loop is CASSQLTGGINNEQFF. CDR3 coding DNA: TGCGCCAGCAGCCAACTGACAGGGGGCATTAACAATGAGCAGTTCTTC.

V is TRBV11-2 and J is TRBJ1-5; D remains unclear. V gave up 3 bases and J gave up 0 bases, with 12 bases separating them. Looked up from germline, CDR1 is SGHAT and CDR2 is FQNNGV. This CDR3 has 16 amino acids. The CDR3 DNA sequence: TGTGCCAGCAGCTTTTCTTACGGTTATAGCAATCAGCCCCAGCATTTT. This codes for CASSFSYGYSNQPQHF.

This clone was counted only a few times. V and J are TRBV6-1 and TRBJ2-6; possible D gene TRBD1, 6 bases. Germline CDR1 is MNHNS and CDR2 is SASEGT. Trimming removed 6 bases from V and 4 bases from J, with 13 bases in between. The CDR3 runs 15 residues. The chain's CDR3 is CASRPDRSGANVLTF. CDR3 DNA: TGTGCCAGCAGACCAGACAGGTCCGGGGCCAACGTCCTGACTTTC.

The chain employs TRBV11-3 and TRBJ2-1, with 8 positions matching TRBD2. Trimming removed 5 bases from V and 1 base from J; junction bases left unmatched: 7. The germline CDR1 and CDR2 sequences are SGHNT and YENEEA. This CDR3 spans 16 amino acids. The CDR3 DNA follows: TGTGCCAGCAGCCCCGGACTAGCTTTTTCCTACAATGAGCAGTTCTTC. It translates to CASSPGLAFSYNEQFF. The whole variable domain, filled in from reference TRBV11-3 and TRBJ2-1, reads EAGVVQSPRYKIIEKKQPVAFWCNPISGHNTLYWYLQNLGQGPELLIRYENEEAVDDSQLPKDRFSAERLKGVDSTLKIQPAELGDSAVYLCASSPGLAFSYNEQFFGPGTRLTVL.

The chain has TRBV5-4 and TRBJ2-7; 7 bases line up with TRBD2. V shed 0 bases and J 4 bases; nucleotides not matched to a gene: 1. CDR3 length equals 13 residues. CDR1 and CDR2 (germline): SGHNT, YYREEE (reference sequence). CDR3 region: CASSLELAYEQYF. The CDR3 coding sequence is TGTGCCAGCAGCTTGGAACTAGCGTACGAGCAGTACTTC.

This clone was seen a handful of times. This chain links TRBV4-1 with TRBJ2-7; 8 bases align to TRBD1. This CDR3 region has 14 residues. The trim removed 1 base at V and 5 bases at J, leaving 4 bases unmatched. Germline V CDR1 and CDR2: MGHRA, YSYEKL. CDR3 sequence: CASSQGTGYDEQYF. In DNA form, the CDR3 reads TGCGCCAGCAGCCAAGGGACAGGGTATGACGAGCAGTACTTC.

This clone was counted between two and nine times. The genes are TRBV7-3 and TRBJ2-2; tentatively, D is TRBD2 (6 bases). This CDR3 is 14 amino acids long. CDR1 and CDR2 (germline): SGHTA, FQGTGA. Between the trimmed V and J ends, which lost 5 bases and 4 bases, there was a span of 11 bases. CDR3 region: CASSRETVTGELFF. CDR3 bases: TGTGCCAGCAGCCGGGAGACGGTCACCGGGGAGCTGTTTTTT.

The chain employs TRBV7-9 and TRBJ2-3, with D perhaps matching TRBD2 (5 bases). The germline gives CDR1 SEHNR, CDR2 FQNEAQ (reference sequence). CDR3 length: 15 residues. V lost 5 bases, J lost 2 bases, and 14 bases lay in between. CDR3 protein: CASSPPEGFTDTQYF. The CDR3 DNA is TGTGCCAGCAGCCCCCCCGAGGGATTCACAGATACGCAGTATTTT.

This clone was detected once. The J gene is TRBJ2-7, the V gene TRBV14; 7 bases map to TRBD1. The CDR3 is 14 residues long. Trimming at V came to 4 bases and at J to 3 bases, leaving 6 bases not matched to a gene. Germline values: CDR1 SGHDN, CDR2 FVKESK. CDR3 residues: CASSLADRVYEQYF. CDR3 DNA sequence: TGTGCCAGCAGCCTCGCCGACAGGGTCTACGAGCAGTACTTC.

This chain joins TRBV19 and TRBJ2-3, with 8 bases fitting TRBD1. V gave up 8 bases and J gave up 0 bases; unmatched junction bases: 4. The germline CDR1 and CDR2 sequences are LNHDA and SQIVND (reference sequence). The CDR3 is 14 residues long. The CDR3 DNA follows: TGTGCCAGTCGACGGACAGGGAGCACAGATACGCAGTATTTT. It encodes CASRRTGSTDTQYF.

This rearrangement joins TRBV20-1 to TRBJ2-7; D is undetermined. CDR3 length equals 11 residues. V gave up 5 bases and J gave up 3 bases, with 8 bases separating them. The V gene's germline CDR1 is DFQATT and CDR2 SNEGSKA (reference sequence). CDR3 sequence (DNA): TGCAGTGCTGAGTCGAGCTACGAGCAGTACTTC. It translates to CSAESSYEQYF.

The CDR3 reads CASSDPSGSYNEQFF. The CDR3 nucleotides are TGCGCCAGCAGTGACCCTAGCGGCTCCTACAATGAGCAGTTCTTC. V and J are TRBV10-1 and TRBJ2-1; 7 bases agree with TRBD2. Germline V CDR1 and CDR2: WNHNN, SYGVQD (reference sequence). CDR3 length: 15 amino acids. The V segment lost 3 bases and the J segment 0 bases; nucleotides outside the gene matches: 2.

This rearrangement joins TRBV28 to TRBJ2-7; 11 bases agree with TRBD2. The CDR3 contains 15 residues. Germline CDR1 MDHEN, CDR2 SYDVKM. The V and J ends lost 6 bases and 2 bases, in that order; junction bases with no gene match: 6. CDR3 sequence: CASRTSGISTYEQYF. CDR3 DNA: TGTGCCAGCAGGACTAGCGGGATCTCGACCTACGAGCAGTACTTC.

The chain joins TRBV18 to TRBJ1-1; 7 bases line up with TRBD1. Trimming took 2 bases from V and 4 from J; bases not matched to a gene: 16. CDR1 KGHSH and CDR2 LQKENI come from the germline V gene. The CDR3 has 18 amino acids. Written as DNA, the CDR3 is TGTGCCAGCTCACCAATAGAGGGGGCTGGCCCGATGGGCACTGAAGCTTTCTTT. The encoded protein is CASSPIEGAGPMGTEAFF.

Only one count was recorded for this clone. The genes are TRBV7-6 and TRBJ1-5; 7 bases are a match to TRBD1. This CDR3 region has 14 residues. Germline values: CDR1 SGHVS, CDR2 FNYEAQ. V shed 5 bases and J 4 bases; nucleotides not matched to a gene: 5. In DNA form, the CDR3 reads TGTGCCAGCAGCCGGGGACAGCCGAATCAGCCCCAGCATTTT. Protein product: CASSRGQPNQPQHF.

This clone was observed a few times. This chain joins TRBV5-1 and TRBJ2-1, with a weak D call TRBD2 (6 bases). The germline V gene has CDR1 SGHRS and CDR2 YFSETQ. The CDR3 sequence is 12 residues long. The V gene lost 0 bases and the J gene lost 8 bases, with 6 bases spanning the gap. CDR3 in amino acids: CASSLGGDEQFF. The CDR3 DNA reads TGCGCCAGCAGCTTGGGCGGGGATGAGCAGTTCTTC.

The chain employs TRBV11-2 and TRBJ1-1; D ambiguous. The CDR3 runs to 15 residues. V lost 1 base to trimming and J lost 4 bases, with 13 bases between them. The germline CDR1 and CDR2 sequences are SGHAT and FQNNGV. The CDR3 spells CASSLGAHRSTEAFF. Here the CDR3 DNA reads TGTGCCAGCAGCTTAGGGGCCCATAGGTCCACTGAAGCTTTCTTT.